A selection of T cell receptor beta chains follows, all from one sample in a study of CD8 T cells in Susac syndrome. TCRdb reprocessed the immunoSEQ multiplex PCR reads via MiXCR and lists one record per CDR3 protein. This table has about 150,000 distinct CDR3 sequences, 93% appearing once. The source material was CD4+ T cells from PBMCs. Every receptor here comes from a human donor with multiple sclerosis. Each CDR3 is given with its conserved first and last residue. Each record gives: clone size, J gene, V gene, D gene, CDR3 DNA, CDR3 protein. The D gene is left open where the match is weak. The size field is filled for only some rows; it gives once, few, many or a size class.

NA,TRBJ2-1,TRBV20-1,NA,TGCAGTGCTCGGCGGTTGCTAGCCTTGGGCTATGAGCAGTTCTTC,CSARRLLALGYEQFF
NA,TRBJ2-2,TRBV5-1,NA,TGCGCCAGCAGCGCCGGGACACAGCCCTTCGGGGAGCTGTTTTTT,CASSAGTQPFGELFF
NA,TRBJ2-7,TRBV3-1,NA,TGTGCCAGCAGCCAAGAGGACAGTAATTACGAGCAGTACTTC,CASSQEDSNYEQYF
NA,TRBJ2-5,TRBV29-1,NA,TGCAGCGTTGAGGGAGAGATCCAAGAGACCCAGTACTTC,CSVEGEIQETQYF
NA,TRBJ1-2,TRBV5-1,NA,TGCGCCAGCAGCGGATGGTCGGATGGCTACACCTTC,CASSGWSDGYTF
NA,TRBJ1-4,TRBV19,NA,TGTGCCAGTAGTATGGGACGGCTAAATGAAAAACTGTTTTTT,CASSMGRLNEKLFF
NA,TRBJ2-1,TRBV6-1,TRBD2,TGTGCCAGCACTAGCGGGAGGGCCTTGGCCTACAATGAGCAGTTCTTC,CASTSGRALAYNEQFF
NA,TRBJ1-5,TRBV12-3/TRBV12-4,NA,TGTGCCAGCAGATACGGGGAGCAGCCCCAGCATTTT,CASRYGEQPQHF
NA,TRBJ1-1,TRBV29-1,TRBD1,TGCAGCGTAAGGAGGACAGGGGTTACTGAAGCTTTCTTT,CSVRRTGVTEAFF
NA,TRBJ2-1,TRBV12-3/TRBV12-4,NA,TGTGCCAGCAGTTTACGGTCGAATGAGCAGTTCTTC,CASSLRSNEQFF
once,TRBJ2-7,TRBV6-6,NA,TGTGCCAGCGTGAAAGGAACGATGTACGAGCAGTACTTC,CASVKGTMYEQYF
NA,TRBJ2-5,TRBV28,TRBD1,TGTGCCAGCAGGGGATCGACAGGGCGACAAGAGACCCAGTACTTC,CASRGSTGRQETQYF
NA,TRBJ2-1,TRBV3-1,NA,TGTGCCAGCAGCCAAGGCGTTAGCTCCTACAATGAGCAGTTCTTC,CASSQGVSSYNEQFF
once,TRBJ2-1,TRBV5-4,TRBD2,TGTGCCAGCAGCTTGGGAGGACTAGGGAGCTACAATGAGCAGTTCTTC,CASSLGGLGSYNEQFF
NA,TRBJ2-1,TRBV7-9,NA,TGTGCCAGCAGCTTAGGGGTGGAGGATGAGCAGTTCTTC,CASSLGVEDEQFF
NA,TRBJ1-5,TRBV5-1,TRBD1,TGCGCCAGCAGCTTGGAAGGGGGCGGACAGCCCCAGCATTTT,CASSLEGGGQPQHF
NA,TRBJ1-2,TRBV4-3,NA,TGCGCCAGCAGCCGAGATTTCCTCTCGTCGGGCTATGGCTACACCTTC,CASSRDFLSSGYGYTF
NA,TRBJ1-1,TRBV2,NA,TGTGCCAGCAGTTCAGACTACACTGAAGCTTTCTTT,CASSSDYTEAFF
NA,TRBJ2-5,TRBV20-1,NA,TGCAGTGCTTTATCATGGGCGAAGCAAGAGACCCAGTACTTC,CSALSWAKQETQYF
once,TRBJ2-3,TRBV24-1,NA,TGTGCCACCGGCAGCGGGTCCGGAGATACGCAGTATTTT,CATGSGSGDTQYF
NA,TRBJ2-7,TRBV7-9,TRBD2,TGTGCCAGCAGCTTACGTAGCGGGGGAGATTACGAGCAGTACTTC,CASSLRSGGDYEQYF
NA,TRBJ2-1,TRBV23-1,TRBD1,TGCGCCAGCAGCCGTGTGGGGTGTTACGGGACAGGCTACAATGAGCAGTTCTTC,CASSRVGCYGTGYNEQFF
NA,TRBJ2-5,TRBV7-2,NA,TGTGCCAGCAGCTTAATCAACTCGGGGACCCAGTACTTC,CASSLINSGTQYF
NA,TRBJ2-2,TRBV6-2/TRBV6-3,TRBD2,TGTGCCAGCAACCACGGGGCGGGAGGTGGCACCGGGGAGCTGTTTTTT,CASNHGAGGGTGELFF
NA,TRBJ1-1,TRBV28,NA,TGTGCCAGCTTGGTGAACACTGAAGCTTTCTTT,CASLVNTEAFF
once,TRBJ1-2,TRBV3-1,NA,TGTGCCAGCAGCCGAGGGGGAAATGGCTACACCTTC,CASSRGGNGYTF
NA,TRBJ1-5,TRBV2,NA,TGTGCCAGCAGTGAGCAGGGAGATCAGCCCCAGCATTTT,CASSEQGDQPQHF
once,TRBJ1-5,TRBV5-1,NA,TGCGCCAGCAGCTTGGGCATCGAGAGCAATCAGCCCCAGCATTTT,CASSLGIESNQPQHF
NA,TRBJ1-5,TRBV20-1,NA,TGCAGTGCCTCCCGTTGGGTTGGCAATCAGCCCCAGCATTTT,CSASRWVGNQPQHF
NA,TRBJ1-5,TRBV5-6,NA,TGTGCCAGCAGCTTGTATCCGGGCGGTGGGCAGCCCCAGCATTTT,CASSLYPGGGQPQHF
once,TRBJ2-5,TRBV2,NA,TGTGCCAGCAGTGTGAGGGCAGGGGAAGAGACCCAGTACTTC,CASSVRAGEETQYF
NA,TRBJ2-3,TRBV3-1,TRBD2,TGTGCCAGCAGCCAAGGGCTAGCGGAGACAGATACGCAGTATTTT,CASSQGLAETDTQYF